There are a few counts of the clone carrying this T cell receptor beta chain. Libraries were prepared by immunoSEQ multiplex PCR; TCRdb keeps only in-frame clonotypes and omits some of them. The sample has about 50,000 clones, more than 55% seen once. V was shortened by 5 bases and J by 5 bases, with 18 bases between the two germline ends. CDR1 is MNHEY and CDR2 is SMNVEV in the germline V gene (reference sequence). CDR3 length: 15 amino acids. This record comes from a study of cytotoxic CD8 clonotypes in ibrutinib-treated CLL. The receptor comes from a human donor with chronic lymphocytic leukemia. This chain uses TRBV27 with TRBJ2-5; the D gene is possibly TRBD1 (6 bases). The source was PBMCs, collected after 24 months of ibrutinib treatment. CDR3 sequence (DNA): TGTGCCAGCAGTCCACTTCAACAGGGCGACGAGACCCAGTACTTC. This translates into CASSPLQQGDETQYF.